The 8 T cell receptor beta chains presented below share a single source sample, sequenced in a study of Graves' ophthalmopathy and Graves' hyperthyroidism. Amplified TCR beta CDR3 regions were obtained using RNA transcripts as template. Second-round multiplex PCR followed a first-round RT-PCR using HTBI primers. TCRdb used MiXCR to reprocess the multiplex PCR reads, holding one entry per CDR3 protein. The table includes about 500,000 distinct CDR3 sequences, approximately 15% detected once. Sequenced: blood. These receptors were taken from a young woman with Graves' ophthalmopathy.

This clonotype was seen ten or more times. The J gene is TRBJ1-2, the V gene TRBV28; D may be TRBD1 (6 bases). Germline V gene sequence: CDR1 MDHEN, CDR2 SYDVKM. Trimming removed 6 bases at V and 0 bases at J, with 14 bases between. The CDR3 is 15 amino acids. CDR3 bases: TGTGCCAGCAGACCCGAGGGACAATCTAACTATGGCTACACCTTC. Translating gives CASRPEGQSNYGYTF.

This clonotype has a handful of counts. The chain carries TRBV5-1 and TRBJ2-2; the match to TRBD2 covers 7 bases. The CDR3 is made up of 16 amino acids. V shed 7 bases and J 5 bases; nucleotides not matched to a gene: 14. The germline V gene has CDR1 SGHRS and CDR2 YFSETQ. The CDR3 reads CASYPRASGRTGELFF. The CDR3 DNA reads TGCGCCAGCTACCCCCGGGCTAGCGGTAGGACCGGGGAGCTGTTTTTT. Using reference TRBV5-1 and TRBJ2-2 for the parts outside the CDR3, the full variable domain is KAGVTQTPRYLIKTRGQQVTLSCSPISGHRSVSWYQQTPGQGLQFLFEYFSETQRNKGNFPGRFSGRQFSNSRSEMNVSTLELGDSALYLCASYPRASGRTGELFFGEGSRLTVL.

This clonotype has a count of ten or more. V is TRBV29-1 and J is TRBJ1-1; no definite D call. CDR3 length: 15 amino acids. Trimming shortened V by 0 bases and J by 0 bases, and 11 bases separated the two germline ends. The germline V gene has CDR1 SQVTM and CDR2 ANQGSEA. The CDR3 DNA sequence: TGCAGCGTTGAAGATCCCCGGATCCTGAACACTGAAGCTTTCTTT. It translates to CSVEDPRILNTEAFF.

This clonotype was counted at least ten times. The chain is built from TRBV7-8 and TRBJ2-5, with TRBD2 identical over 9 bases. Trimming at V came to 5 bases and at J to 2 bases, leaving 15 bases not matched to a gene. Germline V gene data show CDR1 as SGHVS and CDR2 as FQNEAQ. This CDR3 is 18 amino acids long. The CDR3 DNA follows: TGTGCCAGCAGCACCCCAAGTAACGAGCGGGGGGCTCAAGAGACCCAGTACTTC. Its protein product is CASSTPSNERGAQETQYF.

This clonotype was counted many times. The CDR3, as DNA: TGTGCCAGCAGTACGGGACTAGCGGGGGAAGAGACCCAGTACTTC. Its translation: CASSTGLAGEETQYF. V gene TRBV12-3 or TRBV12-4 combines with J gene TRBJ2-5, with TRBD2 matching over 14 bases. CDR3 size: 15 residues. The V gene end was trimmed by 5 bases and the J gene end by 3 bases; junction bases not matched to a gene: 2.

V usage is TRBV6-2 or TRBV6-3 and J usage is TRBJ1-5; 9 positions agree with TRBD1. This CDR3 contains 17 residues. Unmatched junction bases numbered 13, after V lost 6 bases and J lost 4 bases. CDR1 and CDR2 (germline): MNHEY, SVGEGT. The CDR3: CASSPRRTGDFNQPQHF. CDR3 bases: TGTGCCAGCAGCCCCAGACGGACAGGGGACTTTAATCAGCCCCAGCATTTT.

This clonotype was counted ten times or more. The chain joins TRBV10-2 to TRBJ1-5; 7 bases align to TRBD1. The CDR3 loop spans 15 amino acids. CDR1 is WSHSY and CDR2 is SAAADI in the germline V gene. V was clipped by 0 bases and J by 2 bases; unmatched bases: 1. This chain's CDR3 is CASSESGQGNQPQHF. The CDR3 coding sequence is TGCGCCAGCAGTGAGTCCGGACAGGGCAATCAGCCCCAGCATTTT.

This clonotype was seen repeatedly, ten times or more. The chain recombines TRBV28 with TRBJ2-7, with 10 positions matching TRBD1. The ends lost 7 bases at V and 5 bases at J; junction bases unmatched: 8. The CDR3 consists of 14 residues. From germline, CDR1 is MDHEN and CDR2 SYDVKM. The CDR3 DNA is TGTGCCAGCACCCTTGGGGACAGGGGCAACGAGCAGTACTTC. It codes for CASTLGDRGNEQYF.